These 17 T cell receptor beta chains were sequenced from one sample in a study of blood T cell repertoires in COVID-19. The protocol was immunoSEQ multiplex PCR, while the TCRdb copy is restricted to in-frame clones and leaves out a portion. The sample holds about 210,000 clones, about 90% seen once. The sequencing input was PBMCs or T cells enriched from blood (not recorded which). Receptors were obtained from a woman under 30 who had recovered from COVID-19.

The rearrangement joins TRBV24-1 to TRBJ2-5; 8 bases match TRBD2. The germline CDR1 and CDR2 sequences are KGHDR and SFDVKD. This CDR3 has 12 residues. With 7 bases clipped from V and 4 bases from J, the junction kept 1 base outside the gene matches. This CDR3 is CATSGGGETQYF. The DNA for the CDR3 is TGTGCCACCAGCGGGGGGGGAGAGACCCAGTACTTC.

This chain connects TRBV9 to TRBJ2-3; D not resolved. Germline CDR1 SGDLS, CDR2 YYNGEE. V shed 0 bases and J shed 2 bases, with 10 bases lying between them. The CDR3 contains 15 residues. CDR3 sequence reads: CASSVDPSPTDTQYF. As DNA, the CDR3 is TGTGCCAGCAGCGTAGATCCTTCCCCCACAGATACGCAGTATTTT.

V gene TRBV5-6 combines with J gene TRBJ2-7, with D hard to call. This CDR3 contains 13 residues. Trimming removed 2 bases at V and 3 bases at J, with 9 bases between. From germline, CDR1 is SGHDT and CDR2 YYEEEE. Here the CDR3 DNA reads TGTGCCAGCAGCTTTGCTACAGACTACGAGCAGTACTTC. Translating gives CASSFATDYEQYF.

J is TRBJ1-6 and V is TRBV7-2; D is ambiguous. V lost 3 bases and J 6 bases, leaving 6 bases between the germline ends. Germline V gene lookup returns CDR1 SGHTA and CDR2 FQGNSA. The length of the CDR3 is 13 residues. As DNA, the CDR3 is TGTGCCAGCAGCTTCCAGCGTAATTCACCCCTCCACTTT. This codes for CASSFQRNSPLHF.

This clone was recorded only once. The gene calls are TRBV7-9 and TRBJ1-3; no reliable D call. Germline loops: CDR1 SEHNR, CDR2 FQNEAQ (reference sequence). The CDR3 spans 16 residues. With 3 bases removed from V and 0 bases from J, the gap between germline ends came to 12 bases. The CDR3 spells CASSLPRPNSGNTIYF. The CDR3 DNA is TGTGCCAGCAGCTTGCCCAGGCCAAACTCTGGAAACACCATATATTTT.

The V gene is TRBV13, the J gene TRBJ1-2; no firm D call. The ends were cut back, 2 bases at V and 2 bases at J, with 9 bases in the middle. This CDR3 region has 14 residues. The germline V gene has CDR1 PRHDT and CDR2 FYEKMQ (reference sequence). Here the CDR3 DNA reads TGTGCCAGCAGCTTATACGGTGAGAACTATGGCTACACCTTC. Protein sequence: CASSLYGENYGYTF.

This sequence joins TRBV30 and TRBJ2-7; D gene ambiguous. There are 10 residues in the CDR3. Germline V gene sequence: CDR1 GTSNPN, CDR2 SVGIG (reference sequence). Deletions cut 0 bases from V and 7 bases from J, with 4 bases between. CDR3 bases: TGTGCCTGGAGTGTCGGGGAGCAGTACTTC. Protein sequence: CAWSVGEQYF.

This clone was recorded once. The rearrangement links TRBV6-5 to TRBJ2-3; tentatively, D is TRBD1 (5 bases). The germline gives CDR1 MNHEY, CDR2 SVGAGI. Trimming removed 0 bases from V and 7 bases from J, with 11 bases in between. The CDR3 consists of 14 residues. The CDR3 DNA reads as TGTGCCAGCAGTTACTCGAATCAGGGCTATACGCAGTATTTT. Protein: CASSYSNQGYTQYF.

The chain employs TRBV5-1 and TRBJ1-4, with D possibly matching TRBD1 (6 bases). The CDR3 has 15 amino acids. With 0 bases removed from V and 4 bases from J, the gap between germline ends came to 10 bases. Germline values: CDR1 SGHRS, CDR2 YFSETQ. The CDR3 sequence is CASSLDGTSNEKLFF. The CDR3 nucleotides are TGCGCCAGCAGCTTGGACGGGACAAGTAATGAAAAACTGTTTTTT.

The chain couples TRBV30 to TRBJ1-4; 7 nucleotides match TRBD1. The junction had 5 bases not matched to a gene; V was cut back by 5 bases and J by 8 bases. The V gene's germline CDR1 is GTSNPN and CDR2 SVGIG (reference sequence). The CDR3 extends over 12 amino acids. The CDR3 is CAWAGGGEKLFF. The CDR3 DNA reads TGTGCCTGGGCAGGGGGAGGCGAAAAACTGTTTTTT.

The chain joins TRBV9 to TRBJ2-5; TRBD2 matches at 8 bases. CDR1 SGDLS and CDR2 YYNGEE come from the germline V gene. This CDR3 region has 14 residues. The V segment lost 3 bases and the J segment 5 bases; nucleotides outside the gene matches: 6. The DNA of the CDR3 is TGTGCCAGCAGCGCCGGGACTAGTTCTGAGACCCAGTACTTC. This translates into CASSAGTSSETQYF.

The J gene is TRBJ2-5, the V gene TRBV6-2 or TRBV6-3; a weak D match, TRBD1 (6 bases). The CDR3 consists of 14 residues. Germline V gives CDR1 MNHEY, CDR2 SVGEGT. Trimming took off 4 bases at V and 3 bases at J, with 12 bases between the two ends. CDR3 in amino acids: CASSFAGTKETQYF. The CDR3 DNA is TGTGCCAGCAGTTTCGCTGGGACAAAAGAGACCCAGTACTTC.

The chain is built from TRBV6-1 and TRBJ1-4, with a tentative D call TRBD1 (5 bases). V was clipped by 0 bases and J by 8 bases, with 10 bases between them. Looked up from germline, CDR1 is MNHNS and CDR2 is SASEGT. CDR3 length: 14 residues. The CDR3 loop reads CASSEAVTAEKLFF. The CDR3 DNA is TGTGCCAGCAGTGAAGCGGTGACAGCCGAAAAACTGTTTTTT.

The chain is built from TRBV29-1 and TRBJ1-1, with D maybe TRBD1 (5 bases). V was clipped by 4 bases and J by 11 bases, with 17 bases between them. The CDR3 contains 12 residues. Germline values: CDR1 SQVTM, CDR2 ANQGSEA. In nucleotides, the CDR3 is TGCAGCGTTGCCTTCCCCAGGGAAGGGGCTTTCTTT. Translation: CSVAFPREGAFF.

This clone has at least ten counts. The CDR3: CASSPSLRGGLETQYF. The CDR3 bases are TGCGCCAGCAGCCCCTCACTTAGGGGGGGGCTCGAGACCCAGTACTTC. This rearrangement joins TRBV4-1 to TRBJ2-5; maybe TRBD2 (7 bases). The V gene lost 4 bases and the J gene lost 5 bases, with 20 bases spanning the gap. The CDR3 is 16 amino acids. Germline V gene data show CDR1 as MGHRA and CDR2 as YSYEKL.

The CDR3 reads CATSGRETTEAFF. CDR3 bases: TGTGCCACCAGTGGACGGGAGACCACTGAAGCTTTCTTT. J is TRBJ1-1 and V is TRBV24-1; D is undetermined. The CDR3 length is 13 residues. The V gene's germline CDR1 is KGHDR and CDR2 SFDVKD. V shed 5 bases and J shed 4 bases, with 10 bases lying between them.

The CDR3 nucleotides are TGTGCCAGCAGCCGAGATTTTTCATTATGGCCACTAGACTATGGCTACACCTTC. It is translated as CASSRDFSLWPLDYGYTF. The chain is built from TRBV14 and TRBJ1-2, with D unclear. V was pared by 4 bases and J by 3 bases, with 24 bases between. Germline values: CDR1 SGHDN, CDR2 FVKESK. The CDR3 sequence is 18 residues long.